This TCR beta chain was sequenced for a study of blood T cell repertoires in COVID-19. Study information: The analysed material was cDNA or gDNA that came from T cells, B-cell-depleted T cells, or PBMCs.

Profiled with immunoSEQ multiplex PCR; TCRdb holds only in-frame clones, not every one. The data show some 250,000 clones, 88% seen once. Germline V gene sequence: CDR1 KGHSH, CDR2 LQKENI. With 4 bases clipped from V and 5 bases from J, the junction kept 7 bases outside the gene matches. CDR3 length: 15 residues. In its sample, this clone was seen a few times. The chain carries TRBV18 and TRBJ1-4, with 7 nucleotides matching TRBD1. Sequenced material: peripheral blood. The clonotype comes from a human donor in a cohort sampled during active COVID-19. The chain's CDR3 is CASSLTGTENEKLFF. CDR3 sequence (DNA): TGTGCCAGCTCACTCACCGGGACAGAAAATGAAAAACTGTTTTTT.